The 26 T cell receptor beta chains below all came from one sample that was sequenced in a study of read filtering for tumor transcriptome and immune sequencing (dated by TCRdb to 2018 to 2020). TCRdb lists the instrument as Illumina HiSeq 4000. The Immunoverse kit was used to build TCR libraries from about 430 ng RNA, with molecular barcoded adaptors covering alpha/delta and beta/gamma chains. In-frame beta chains were kept once TCRdb had trimmed the public reads at Q25 with fastp and called clones with MiXCR. A single entry per CDR3 protein holds the most common genes and DNA from its merged rows. Across this sample there are more than 100,000 distinct CDR3 sequences, with roughly 13% seen only once. Of the sample, roughly 9.6% is held by the ten largest clones. Sequencing input: a population of CD138-negative cells sorted from bone marrow. The sample's cell subset or site label, decoded: bone marrow mononuclear cells depleted of CD138+ plasma/myeloma cells by negative magnetic selection. Receptor source: a donor at least 40 years old with multiple myeloma.

This clonotype was seen ten or more times. The chain recombines TRBV28 with TRBJ2-7; no reliable D call. The CDR3 has 12 residues. Germline CDR1 and CDR2: MDHEN and SYDVKM. DNA of the CDR3: TGTGCAGCTTTCGGTCGGTTGGACGAGCAGTACTTC. The encoded protein is CAAFGRLDEQYF.

This clonotype has ten or more counts. The chain has TRBV15 and TRBJ2-1; 11 bases fit TRBD2. The ends lost 0 bases at V and 7 bases at J; junction bases unmatched: 8. This CDR3 is 17 amino acids long. Germline loops: CDR1 LNHNV, CDR2 YYDKDF (reference sequence). The CDR3 here is CATSRDRLAGGRNEQFF. Written as DNA, the CDR3 is TGTGCCACCAGCAGAGATAGGCTAGCGGGAGGAAGGAATGAGCAGTTCTTC. Together with reference TRBV15 and TRBJ2-1, the CDR3 gives the full variable domain: DAMVIQNPRYQVTQFGKPVTLSCSQTLNHNVMYWYQQKSSQAPKLLFHYYDKDFNNEADTPDNFQSRRPNTSFCFLDIRSPGLGDTAMYLCATSRDRLAGGRNEQFFGPGTRLTVL.

The chain joins TRBV7-9 to TRBJ1-2; D perhaps matches TRBD1 (5 bases). Trimming left V 1 base short and J 8 bases short, with 14 bases between. CDR3 length: 14 amino acids. Germline loops: CDR1 SEHNR, CDR2 FQNEAQ (reference sequence). CDR3 protein: CASSLEVQGNGYTF. The DNA for the CDR3 is TGTGCCAGCAGCTTAGAGGTCCAGGGCAACGGCTACACCTTC.

Turning to this clonotype: The junction departs from germline at one end; a sequencing error may be responsible. The chain links TRBV20-1 to TRBJ2-5, with D maybe TRBD2 (5 bases). The length of the CDR3 is 13 residues. The V gene's germline CDR1 is DFQATT and CDR2 SNEGSKA (reference sequence). In DNA form, the CDR3 reads TGCGGTGCTCCTCAGCGGTACCAAGAGACCCAGTACTTC. Protein sequence: CGAPQRYQETQYF.

V usage is TRBV7-9 and J usage is TRBJ1-1; tentatively, D is TRBD1 (5 bases). Trimming pared 2 bases from V and 3 bases from J, leaving 13 bases between. CDR1 SEHNR and CDR2 FQNEAQ come from the germline V gene (reference sequence). The length of the CDR3 is 15 residues. CDR3 region: CASSLQITRDTEAFF. The CDR3 coding sequence is TGTGCCAGCAGCTTACAAATCACCAGGGACACTGAAGCTTTCTTT.

This clonotype was counted at least ten times. The V call is TRBV5-1, the J call TRBJ1-1; 8 nucleotides align to TRBD1. The CDR3 consists of 15 residues. Unmatched junction bases numbered 8, after V lost 6 bases and J lost 1 base. Germline V CDR1 and CDR2: SGHRS, YFSETQ. DNA for the CDR3: TGCGCCAGCACCATAAGAGACAGGGGGAACACTGAAGCTTTCTTT. Its protein product is CASTIRDRGNTEAFF.

This clonotype was seen only a few times. The J gene is TRBJ2-5, the V gene TRBV11-3; D is unclear. CDR1 and CDR2 from the germline V gene are SGHNT and YENEEA. The germline V and J ends were trimmed by 2 bases and 5 bases, with 9 bases remaining between them. The CDR3 is 13 residues long. This CDR3 reads CASSLYPRETQYF. DNA for the CDR3: TGTGCCAGCAGCTTATATCCTCGGGAGACCCAGTACTTC.

This clonotype has at least ten counts. The V call is TRBV3-1, the J call TRBJ2-7; D is ambiguous. There are 14 residues in the CDR3. Per the germline V gene, CDR1 is LGHDT and CDR2 is YNNKEL (reference sequence). Trimming removed 1 base at V and 1 base at J, with 8 bases between. In DNA form, the CDR3 reads TGTGCCAGCAGCCAAGGTGCCGTTTCCTACGAGCAGTACTTC. Encoded protein: CASSQGAVSYEQYF.

This clonotype was detected many times. The chain uses TRBV5-1 and TRBJ1-2; no clear D. CDR1 and CDR2 (germline): SGHRS, YFSETQ. The CDR3 is made up of 15 amino acids. Trimming pared 5 bases from V and 5 bases from J, leaving 19 bases between. The CDR3 sequence: CASSSSGSEVYGYTF. DNA for the CDR3: TGCGCCAGCAGTTCCAGCGGGTCTGAAGTTTATGGCTACACCTTC.

The sample holds many counts of this clonotype. One junction end does not reproduce the germline sequence, and a read error may be involved. V gene TRBV9 combines with J gene TRBJ2-1, with unresolved D. Germline loops: CDR1 SGDLS, CDR2 YYNGEE. The CDR3 contains 12 residues. CDR3 in amino acids: CATSILYGEQFF. CDR3 coding DNA: TGTGCCACCAGCATTCTATATGGTGAGCAGTTCTTC. The full variable domain, with the rest looked up from reference TRBV9 and TRBJ2-1, is DSGVTQTPKHLITATGQRVTLRCSPRSGDLSVYWYQQSLDQGLQFLIQYYNGEERAKGNILERFSAQQFPDLHSELNLSSLELGDSALYFCATSILYGEQFFGPGTRLTVL.

This clonotype was observed many times. The gene calls are TRBV6-1 and TRBJ1-5, with D unclear. Germline assignment: CDR1 MNHNS and CDR2 SASEGT. Trimming pared 2 bases from V and 0 bases from J, leaving 8 bases between. This CDR3 has 15 amino acids. The CDR3 DNA follows: TGTGCCAGCAGTGAACCGGGGATTAGCAATCAGCCCCAGCATTTT. Protein sequence: CASSEPGISNQPQHF.

This clonotype was picked up many times. The rearrangement joins TRBV5-6 to TRBJ2-2; 8 bases agree with TRBD1. Trimming at V came to 9 bases and at J to 4 bases, leaving 8 bases not matched to a gene. The V gene's germline CDR1 is SGHDT and CDR2 YYEEEE. The CDR3 loop spans 14 amino acids. CDR3 bases: TGTGCCACCTCGGACAGGGTGAGCACCGGGGAGCTGTTTTTT. It encodes CATSDRVSTGELFF. Full variable domain (missing parts from reference TRBV5-6 and TRBJ2-2): DAGVTQSPTHLIKTRGQQVTLRCSPKSGHDTVSWYQQALGQGPQFIFQYYEEEERQRGNFPDRFSGHQFPNYSSELNVNALLLGDSALYLCATSDRVSTGELFFGEGSRLTVL.

This clonotype was found many times. DNA for the CDR3: TGCAGCGTAGGAGGTGGCAATCAGCCCCAGCATTTT. This gives the protein CSVGGGNQPQHF. The chain recombines TRBV29-1 with TRBJ1-5; D not certain. V lost 6 bases and J lost 2, with 8 bases in between. Germline CDR1 reads SQVTM; CDR2 reads ANQGSEA. The CDR3 length is 12 residues.

This clonotype was observed many times. The chain combines TRBV7-2 with TRBJ2-5; the D call may be TRBD1 or TRBD2 (5 bases each). The CDR3 is 16 residues long. Trimming removed 5 bases from V and 2 bases from J, with 18 bases in between. The germline V gene encodes CDR1 SGHTA and CDR2 FQGNSA. CDR3 sequence reads: CASSRFRGVGQETQYF. In DNA, the CDR3 is TGTGCCAGCAGCCGTTTTAGGGGAGTAGGACAAGAGACCCAGTACTTC.

This clonotype showed up just a few times. The rearrangement uses TRBV11-2 and TRBJ2-2; D not resolved. V lost 2 bases to trimming and J lost 7 bases, with 14 bases between them. The CDR3 has 15 residues. CDR1 and CDR2 from the germline V gene are SGHAT and FQNNGV. CDR3: CASSLRPTRGGELFF. The CDR3 DNA reads TGTGCCAGCAGCTTACGGCCGACGAGAGGCGGGGAGCTGTTTTTT.

Details on this clonotype: With a much larger clone just one base away, this may be a read error. The chain links TRBV20-1 to TRBJ2-2; 8 bases line up with TRBD2. The CDR3 extends over 15 amino acids. CDR1 DFQATT and CDR2 SNEGSKA come from the germline V gene (reference sequence). The CDR3, as DNA: TGCAGTGCTAGAGAACTAGCGGAATACACCGGGGAGCCGTTTTTT. This encodes CSARELAEYTGEPFF.

This clonotype was detected ten times or more. CDR3 nucleotides: TGTGCCAGTAGTATCGGACAGGGAGCGTACAATGAGCAGTTCTTC. Protein product: CASSIGQGAYNEQFF. The V and J genes are TRBV19 and TRBJ2-1; 8 bases line up with TRBD1. CDR1 is LNHDA, CDR2 SQIVND, per germline (reference sequence). Unmatched junction bases numbered 5, after V lost 3 bases and J lost 4 bases. CDR3 length: 15 amino acids.

This clonotype was seen at least ten times. This chain connects TRBV30 to TRBJ2-2; 11 bases are shared with TRBD1. The V and J ends lost 5 bases and 6 bases, in that order; junction bases with no gene match: 2. The CDR3 runs 13 residues. Per germline, CDR1 GTSNPN and CDR2 SVGIG (reference sequence). CDR3 nucleotides: TGTGCCTGGGGACAGGGGGCCGCCGGGGAGCTGTTTTTT. Its protein is CAWGQGAAGELFF.

The chain couples TRBV29-1 to TRBJ2-7; the match to TRBD1 covers 7 bases. The CDR3 length is 12 residues. Germline assignment: CDR1 SQVTM and CDR2 ANQGSEA. CDR3 sequence: CSARQGSYEQYF. The CDR3 DNA sequence: TGCAGTGCCCGACAGGGTTCCTACGAGCAGTACTTC.

Only a few counts were recorded for this clonotype. The chain has TRBV12-3 or TRBV12-4 and TRBJ2-3; TRBD2 might be the D (6 bases). This CDR3 spans 13 amino acids. The V end was cut by 2 bases, the J end by 7 bases, with 10 bases between. Here the CDR3 reads CASSLTAGYTQYF. In DNA form, the CDR3 reads TGTGCCAGCAGTTTAACTGCGGGGTATACGCAGTATTTT.

Details on this clonotype: This could be a read error, since a much larger clone is one nucleotide away. The chain is built from TRBV7-9 and TRBJ2-3, with D perhaps TRBD2 (6 bases). V was cut by 11 bases and J by 0 bases, with 18 bases left in between. This CDR3 comprises 15 residues. Germline V CDR1 and CDR2: SEHNR, FQNEAQ (reference sequence). DNA of the CDR3: TGTGCCTGCACCGATGGCGGGGCGAGCACAGATACGCAGTATTTT. As protein: CACTDGGASTDTQYF.

The chain carries TRBV5-4 and TRBJ2-2, with D possibly TRBD2 on 5 matching bases. Trimming shortened V by 7 bases and J by 4 bases, and 17 bases separated the two germline ends. Germline V gene lookup returns CDR1 SGHNT and CDR2 YYREEE (reference sequence). This CDR3 is built from 15 residues. CDR3 sequence (DNA): TGTGCCAGCGGAATGAGAGGGTCGGGCACCGGGGAGCTGTTTTTT. It is translated as CASGMRGSGTGELFF.

This chain links TRBV3-1 with TRBJ2-7; 7 bases fit TRBD1. The CDR3 has 13 amino acids. Germline CDR1 LGHDT, CDR2 YNNKEL (reference sequence). V gave up 4 bases and J gave up 6 bases; unmatched junction bases: 6. In nucleotides, the CDR3 is TGTGCCAGCAGCCCCAACGACAGGGTCGAGCAGTACTTC. Protein sequence: CASSPNDRVEQYF.

This clonotype came up many times. This chain joins TRBV28 and TRBJ2-5; 9 positions agree with TRBD1. With V trimmed by 2 bases and J by 2 bases, 6 bases remained unmatched. The CDR3 length is 16 residues. Germline V gene data show CDR1 as MDHEN and CDR2 as SYDVKM. This CDR3 reads CASSLETGGGQETQYF. The CDR3 DNA reads as TGTGCCAGCAGTTTAGAAACAGGGGGCGGACAAGAGACCCAGTACTTC.

This clonotype was picked up many times. This sequence joins TRBV11-3 and TRBJ2-3; TRBD1 might be the D (5 bases). Germline assignment: CDR1 SGHNT and CDR2 YENEEA. This CDR3 is 15 amino acids long. Trimming pared 5 bases from V and 0 bases from J, leaving 12 bases between. The CDR3 spells CASSLGQASTDTQYF. The CDR3 DNA reads TGTGCCAGCAGCCTCGGACAAGCTAGCACAGATACGCAGTATTTT.

As to this clonotype: This may come from a read error, since a much larger clone is one base off. J is TRBJ2-5 and V is TRBV12-3 or TRBV12-4, with 7 positions matching TRBD1. The CDR3 sequence is 13 residues long. The CDR3 here is CAGRTGQVGTQYF. CDR3 sequence (DNA): TGTGCCGGCAGAACTGGACAGGTCGGAACCCAGTACTTC.